This T cell receptor beta chain is drawn from a study of blood T cell repertoires in COVID-19. Study overall: COVID-19 samples collected from the United States, Italy and Spain covered acute and convalescent phases. From T cells, B-cell-depleted T cells, or PBMCs came the material, which was cDNA or gDNA.

The CDR3 spans 14 residues. Methods used by the authors: It was from reference gene primer amplification that nucleated cell counts were estimated. The assay was immunoSEQ multiplex PCR, and TCRdb's table has in-frame clones only and misses some. That table furnishes V, J and clone size, whereas the DNA furnished D and trimming. The sample carries around 230,000 clones, 75% to 90% recorded once. This clonotype was sampled from a man aged 30 to 39 who had recovered from COVID-19. The specimen was peripheral blood. This chain uses TRBV21-1 with TRBJ2-7; the table's D call TRBD1 went unverified against the DNA. TRBV21-1 is annotated as a pseudogene. Written as DNA, the CDR3 is TGTGCCAGCAGCAAACCGGGACAGGGTGGAGAGCAGTACTTC. It translates to CASSKPGQGGEQYF.